There are many counts of the clone carrying this TCR beta chain. A much larger clone is a single base away; this may be a read error. As processed by the authors: What underpinned the distant-metastasis classifier for papillary thyroid cancer was the set of CDR3 differences across clinicopathological groups. TCRdb ran MiXCR on the PCR reads. The V and J calls were determined by TCRdb, not by the authors. The profile covers about 7,900 clones, with roughly 24% appearing a single time and 5% to 6.5% taken by the ten largest. Every patient was untreated before thyroid surgery. Germline assignment: CDR1 SNHLY and CDR2 FYNNEI. CDR3 length: 13 amino acids. J gave up 12 bases and V 4 bases, and 4 bases lay outside the gene matches. The sample comes from a study of metastatic and nonmetastatic thyroid tumors. Study summary: Repertoire comparisons spanned blood and tumor or nodule tissue from malignant and benign thyroid patients.

The rearrangement uses TRBV2 and TRBJ1-6; 9 positions match TRBD1. The source is a female donor with papillary thyroid cancer or a benign thyroid nodule (not recorded which). Some clones in this sample may be carry-over from other donors' samples. The sequenced sample consisted of adjacent normal tissue. The CDR3 loop reads CASSGQGGLPLHF. The CDR3 region has the DNA TGTGCCAGCAGTGGACAGGGGGGCTTACCCCTCCACTTT.